The present T cell receptor beta chain was sequenced within a study of blood T cell repertoires in COVID-19. Sequencing was performed with immunoSEQ multiplex PCR; in TCRdb, only in-frame clones are kept and a portion is missing. The table includes 100,000 to 120,000 clones, 65% to 90% detected once. The V end lost 1 base, the J end lost 8 bases, and 9 bases lay between the germline ends. This CDR3 region has 13 residues. Germline CDR1 and CDR2: SNHLY and FYNNEI. The sequenced sample consisted of peripheral blood. The chain recombines TRBV2 with TRBJ2-1; D is undetermined. This receptor was taken from an elderly man with acute or convalescent COVID-19. CDR3 sequence: CASSEGWAYEQFF. CDR3 bases: TGTGCCAGCAGTGAAGGGTGGGCCTATGAGCAGTTCTTC.